This entry features one TCR beta chain sequence. This entry is derived from a study of T cells in Graves' hyperthyroidism and ophthalmopathy. V lost 5 bases and J lost 0, with 20 bases in between. Germline V CDR1 and CDR2: DFQATT, SNEGSKA (reference sequence). This CDR3 has 16 amino acids. Amplified regions were TCR beta CDR3 sequences from RNA transcripts. A first-round RT-PCR of the TCR CDR3 used the HTBI primer set. TCRdb re-called the multiplex PCR reads with MiXCR, one entry per CDR3 protein. Among hundreds of thousands of distinct CDR3 sequences, less than 25% were seen once, and the ten largest hold 34%.

This rearrangement joins TRBV20-1 to TRBJ2-7; D is possibly TRBD2 (6 bases). The specimen was blood. The sequence was collected from a young man with Graves' ophthalmopathy. CDR3 loop: CSASRVAGRSSYEQYF. CDR3 sequence (DNA): TGCAGTGCTTCTAGAGTGGCGGGACGAAGCTCCTACGAGCAGTACTTC.